Detailed here is one TCR beta chain. Its antigen is as yet unknown. The data stem from a study of T cell repertoires in cytomegalovirus infection. Overall study: Recently identified HLA-C-restricted CMV epitopes were among the peptides used. Findings and caveats of the study: CMV-specific TCR beta clonotypes restricted by HLA-C were the ones dominating the ex vivo response.

This CDR3 is 16 amino acids long. Germline lookup yields CDR1 LNHDA and CDR2 SQIVND (reference sequence). V lost 4 bases and J lost 3; bases outside the gene matches: 7. TCRdb processed the reads anew with MiXCR; each CDR3 protein has one entry. The repertoire includes a few hundred thousand distinct CDR3 sequences, almost 30% of them detected once, and about 20% sits in the top ten. The TCR comes from a human donor in good health (CMV status not recorded). Some clones in this sample may be carry-over from other donors' samples. This rearrangement joins TRBV19 to TRBJ2-3; TRBD1 aligns across 10 bases. The sample here was cultured PBMCs, taken from culture after CMV antigen stimulation. CDR3 nucleotide sequence: TGTGCCAGTAGTAGGGGACAGGGGATACGGACAGATACGCAGTATTTT. Translating it yields CASSRGQGIRTDTQYF.